The present T cell receptor (beta chain) was sequenced within a study of blood T cells in healthy people across ages. Study findings and constraints: The lack of PBMC sorting stopped any conclusive naive versus antigen-experienced comparison.

The V gene's germline CDR1 is MNHEY and CDR2 SMNVEV (reference sequence). V gave up 4 bases and J gave up 3 bases; unmatched junction bases: 6. There are 15 residues in the CDR3. On this clonotype: What it binds is unknown.

The use of a sample-barcoded 5' primer and a J-beta primer mix characterized a second PCR of 7 to 11 cycles. TCRdb re-analysed the 5' RACE reads in MiXCR, keeping a single row per CDR3 protein. The sample includes around 690,000 distinct CDR3 sequences, roughly 58% of them seen just once. The sequenced sample consisted of blood. This sequence joins TRBV27 and TRBJ1-3; the match to TRBD1 covers 7 bases. The TCR originated in a man in his sixties in good health. CDR3 sequence reads: CASSSRRDSGNTIYF. In DNA form, the CDR3 reads TGTGCCAGCAGTTCGCGCCGGGACAGTGGAAACACCATATATTTT.